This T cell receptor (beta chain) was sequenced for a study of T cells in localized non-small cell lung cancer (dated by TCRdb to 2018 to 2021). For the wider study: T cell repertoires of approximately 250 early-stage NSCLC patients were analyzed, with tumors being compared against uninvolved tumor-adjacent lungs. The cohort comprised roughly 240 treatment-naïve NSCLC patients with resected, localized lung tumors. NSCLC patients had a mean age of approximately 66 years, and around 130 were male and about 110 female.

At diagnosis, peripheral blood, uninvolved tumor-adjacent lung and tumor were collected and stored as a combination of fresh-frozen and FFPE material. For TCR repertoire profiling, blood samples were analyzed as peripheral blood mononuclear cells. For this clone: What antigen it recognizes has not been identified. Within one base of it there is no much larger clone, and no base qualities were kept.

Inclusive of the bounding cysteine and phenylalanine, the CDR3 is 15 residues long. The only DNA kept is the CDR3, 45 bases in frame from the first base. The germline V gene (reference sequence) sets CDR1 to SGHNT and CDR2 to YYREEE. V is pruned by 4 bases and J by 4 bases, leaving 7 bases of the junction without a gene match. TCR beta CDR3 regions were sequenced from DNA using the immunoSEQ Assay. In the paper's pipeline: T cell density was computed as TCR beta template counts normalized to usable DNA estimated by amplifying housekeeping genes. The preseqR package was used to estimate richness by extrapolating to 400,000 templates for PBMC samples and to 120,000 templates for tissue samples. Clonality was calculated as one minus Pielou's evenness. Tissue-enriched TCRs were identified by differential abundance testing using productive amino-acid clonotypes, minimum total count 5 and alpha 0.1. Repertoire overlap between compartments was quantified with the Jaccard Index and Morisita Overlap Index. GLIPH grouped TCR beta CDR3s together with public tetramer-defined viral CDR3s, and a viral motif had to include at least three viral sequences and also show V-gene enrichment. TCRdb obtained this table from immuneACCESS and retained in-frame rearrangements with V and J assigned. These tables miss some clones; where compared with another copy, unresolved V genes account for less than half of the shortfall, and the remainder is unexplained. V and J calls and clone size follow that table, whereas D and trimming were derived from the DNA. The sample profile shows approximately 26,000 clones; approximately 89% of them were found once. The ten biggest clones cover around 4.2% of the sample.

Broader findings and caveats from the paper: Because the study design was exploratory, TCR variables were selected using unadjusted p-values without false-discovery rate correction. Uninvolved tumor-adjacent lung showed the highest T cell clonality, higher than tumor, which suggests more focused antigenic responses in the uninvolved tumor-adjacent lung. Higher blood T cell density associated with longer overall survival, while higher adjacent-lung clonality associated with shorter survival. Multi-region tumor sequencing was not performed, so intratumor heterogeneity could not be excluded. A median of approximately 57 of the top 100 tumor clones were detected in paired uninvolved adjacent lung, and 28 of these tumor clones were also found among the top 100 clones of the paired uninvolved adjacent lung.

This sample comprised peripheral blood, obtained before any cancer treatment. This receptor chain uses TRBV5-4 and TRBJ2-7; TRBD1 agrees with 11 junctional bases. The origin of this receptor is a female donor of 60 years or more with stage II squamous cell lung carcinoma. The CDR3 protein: CASSVRTGGRYEQYF. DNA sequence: TGTGCCAGCAGCGTTCGGACAGGGGGCAGATACGAGCAGTACTTC.